What follows is one TCR beta chain and its context. Its antigen is not known. This entry is derived from a study of vaccination effects on CD4 cells after COVID-19. This CDR3 comprises 16 residues. CDR1 is SGHTA, CDR2 FQGTGA, per germline. The V end lost 4 bases, the J end lost 10 bases, and 23 bases lay between the germline ends. Researchers isolated CD4+ T cells once 9 to 11 days of culture had elapsed. The cohort was immunized with two doses of either the BNT162b2 or mRNA-1273 vaccine. The data were produced by immunoSEQ multiplex PCR, yet TCRdb's version contains in-frame clones alone and is incomplete. The sample yields tens of thousands of clones, 73% seen once.

The chain couples TRBV7-3 to TRBJ2-1, with a tentative D call TRBD2 (6 bases). The sequence came from a human donor who received a COVID-19 vaccine. The starting material was CD4+ T cells from PBMCs cultured without peptide, obtained after COVID-19 vaccination. The CDR3 spells CASSSYGTGEFGEQFF. As DNA, the CDR3 is TGTGCCAGCAGCTCATATGGGACGGGGGAATTTGGAGAGCAGTTCTTC.